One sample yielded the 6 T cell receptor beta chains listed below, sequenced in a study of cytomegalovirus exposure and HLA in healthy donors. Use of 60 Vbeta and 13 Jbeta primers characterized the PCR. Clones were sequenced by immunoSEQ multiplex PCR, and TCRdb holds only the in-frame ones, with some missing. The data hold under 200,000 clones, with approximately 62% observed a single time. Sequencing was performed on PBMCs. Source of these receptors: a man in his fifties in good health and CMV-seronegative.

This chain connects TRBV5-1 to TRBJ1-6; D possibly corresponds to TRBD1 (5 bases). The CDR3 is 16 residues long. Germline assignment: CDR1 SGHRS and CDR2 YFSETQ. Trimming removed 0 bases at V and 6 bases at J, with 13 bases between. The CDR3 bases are TGCGCCAGCAGCTTGGAGAGTGTGGGGGGTAATTCACCCCTCCACTTT. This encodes CASSLESVGGNSPLHF. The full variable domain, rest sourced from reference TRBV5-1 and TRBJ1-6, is KAGVTQTPRYLIKTRGQQVTLSCSPISGHRSVSWYQQTPGQGLQFLFEYFSETQRNKGNFPGRFSGRQFSNSRSEMNVSTLELGDSALYLCASSLESVGGNSPLHFGNGTRLTVT.

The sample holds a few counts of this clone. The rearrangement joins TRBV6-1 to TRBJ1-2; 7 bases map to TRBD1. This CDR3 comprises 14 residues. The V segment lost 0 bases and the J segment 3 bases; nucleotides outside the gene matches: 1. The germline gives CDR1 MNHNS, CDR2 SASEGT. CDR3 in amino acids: CASSEAGQHYGYTF. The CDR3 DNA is TGTGCCAGCAGTGAAGCGGGACAGCACTATGGCTACACCTTC.

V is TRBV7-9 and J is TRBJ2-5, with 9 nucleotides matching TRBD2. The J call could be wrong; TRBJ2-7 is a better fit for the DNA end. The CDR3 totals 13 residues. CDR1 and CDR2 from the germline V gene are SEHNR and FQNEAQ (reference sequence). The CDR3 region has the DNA TGTGCCAGCAGCTTGGCGGGGGGGCACGAGCAGTACTTC. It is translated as CASSLAGGHEQYF.

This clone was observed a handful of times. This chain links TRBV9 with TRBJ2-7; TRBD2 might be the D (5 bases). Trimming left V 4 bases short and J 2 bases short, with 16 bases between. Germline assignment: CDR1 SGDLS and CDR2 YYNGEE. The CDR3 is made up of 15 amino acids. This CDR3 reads CASSPRTGFTYEQYF. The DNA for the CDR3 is TGTGCCAGCAGCCCCCGGACGGGATTTACCTACGAGCAGTACTTC.

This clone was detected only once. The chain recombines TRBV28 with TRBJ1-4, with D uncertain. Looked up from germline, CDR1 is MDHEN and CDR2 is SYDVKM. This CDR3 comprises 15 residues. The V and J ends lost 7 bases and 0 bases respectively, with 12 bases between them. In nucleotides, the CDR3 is TGTGCCAGCAAAGAGGCGAGAGCAACTAATGAAAAACTGTTTTTT. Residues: CASKEARATNEKLFF.

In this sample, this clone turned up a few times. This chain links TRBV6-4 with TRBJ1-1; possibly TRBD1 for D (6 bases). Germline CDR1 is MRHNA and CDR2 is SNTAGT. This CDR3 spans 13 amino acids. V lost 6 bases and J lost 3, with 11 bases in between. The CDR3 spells CASRPQGDTEAFF. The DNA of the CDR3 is TGTGCCAGCAGACCACAGGGAGACACTGAAGCTTTCTTT.